Detailed here is one T cell receptor beta chain. The data belong to a study of blood T cell repertoires in COVID-19. Overall study: There were acute and convalescent COVID-19 samples, and they came from the United States, Italy and Spain. T cells, B-cell-depleted T cells, or PBMCs supplied cDNA or gDNA.

Original analysis: Amplifying reference gene primers gave estimates of nucleated cell counts. The method was immunoSEQ multiplex PCR; TCRdb's version includes in-frame clones alone and lacks a portion of them. The V and J calls and the clone size are those of that table, but D and trimming were determined from the DNA. The table shows about 200,000 clones, with about 85% occurring only once. Material for sequencing was peripheral blood. The TCR comes from a woman of 80 years or more with acute or convalescent COVID-19.

CDR3 residues: CASSPQGAKNIQYF. The CDR3 nucleotides are TGTGCCAGCTCACCACAGGGGGCCAAAAACATTCAGTACTTC. The chain links TRBV18 to TRBJ2-4; a weak D match, TRBD1 (5 bases). CDR1 is KGHSH and CDR2 is LQKENI in the germline V gene. The CDR3 contains 14 residues. Deletions cut 1 base from V and 1 base from J, with 5 bases between.